The 3 T cell receptor beta chains reported below all come from one sample, sequenced in a study of T-cell memory formation after mild COVID-19 (dated by TCRdb to about 2021). Library preparation was by 5' RACE. Sequencing took place on an Illumina NovaSeq 6000. TCRdb ran its own pipeline on the public reads, namely fastp trimming at Q25 and MiXCR clone calling, and kept in-frame beta chains. All rows with the same CDR3 protein become a single entry with the most common DNA and genes. The sample data list roughly 450,000 distinct CDR3 sequences, and roughly 18% of these were observed just once. The top ten constitute 12% of the sample. Sequencing was performed on PBMCs or a T cell subset sorted from them (not recorded which). The receptors were gathered from an adult woman who had mild COVID-19 (a few samples of this study predate the infection). The sample titles of this study are shuffled in the database, so cell type and time point are left out; the donor was told from shared clones.

The chain couples TRBV30 to TRBJ2-5; 11 nucleotides match TRBD1. With 1 base clipped from V and 3 bases from J, the junction kept 1 base outside the gene matches. Germline V gene sequence: CDR1 GTSNPN, CDR2 SVGIG (reference sequence). The CDR3 loop spans 14 amino acids. The CDR3 reads CAWSAGQGEETQYF. The CDR3 DNA reads TGTGCCTGGAGTGCGGGACAGGGGGAAGAGACCCAGTACTTC.

The CDR3 loop is CASSDLQKGWQETQYF. The CDR3 DNA is TGTGCCAGCAGTGACTTACAGAAGGGATGGCAAGAGACCCAGTACTTC. The genes are TRBV6-4 and TRBJ2-5; no firm D call. Trimming stripped 1 base from V and 2 bases from J, with 14 bases between. This CDR3 has 16 residues. Germline CDR1 reads MRHNA; CDR2 reads SNTAGT.

In this sample, this clonotype turned up a few times. The genes are TRBV6-2 or TRBV6-3 and TRBJ2-7, with 13 bases matching TRBD2. This CDR3 region has 15 residues. J gave up 9 bases and V 5 bases, and 10 bases lay outside the gene matches. The germline gives CDR1 MNHEY, CDR2 SVGEGT. CDR3 coding DNA: TGTGCCAGCAGTCCAAGACCCGGGACTAGCGGGGCGCAGTACTTC. Residues: CASSPRPGTSGAQYF.